One and the same sample provided the 26 T cell receptor beta chains below, sequenced in a study of CD8 T cells in ankylosing spondylitis. TCRdb analysed the 5' RACE reads with MiXCR anew, one entry per CDR3 protein. The table includes 250,000 to 400,000 distinct CDR3 sequences, around a tenth detected once. Sequencing was performed on blood, either unsorted or a sorted T cell fraction (not recorded which). The receptor source for this set is a female donor with ankylosing spondylitis or in good health (not recorded which).

The V call is TRBV20-1, the J call TRBJ1-2; D may be TRBD1 (5 bases). Looked up from germline, CDR1 is DFQATT and CDR2 is SNEGSKA (reference sequence). V gave up 4 bases and J gave up 2 bases, with 11 bases separating them. This CDR3 is 13 amino acids long. The CDR3 DNA reads TGCAGTGCTACGGGGGGAGGGAACTATGGCTACACCTTC. Protein sequence: CSATGGGNYGYTF.

The chain recombines TRBV7-2 with TRBJ1-5, with D maybe TRBD1 (6 bases). This CDR3 contains 16 residues. V shed 1 base and J shed 4 bases, with 14 bases lying between them. Germline CDR1 and CDR2: SGHTA and FQGNSA. The CDR3 is CASSLEGTSTNQPQHF. The CDR3 DNA is TGTGCCAGCAGCTTAGAGGGGACAAGTACTAATCAGCCCCAGCATTTT.

In regard to this clonotype: This clone may be a read error of a much larger clone one base away. The rearrangement links TRBV12-3 or TRBV12-4 to TRBJ1-1; no definite D call. This CDR3 comprises 13 residues. The CDR3, as DNA: TGTACCAGCAGTTTCGGAGAGAACACTGAAGCTTTCTTT. Protein sequence: CTSSFGENTEAFF.

This clonotype occurred a few times. The chain recombines TRBV5-1 with TRBJ2-7; tentative D call: TRBD1 (6 bases). CDR3 length: 15 amino acids. Germline values: CDR1 SGHRS, CDR2 YFSETQ. V was cut by 0 bases and J by 3 bases, with 13 bases left in between. CDR3 residues: CASSLGGTSHYEQYF. The CDR3, as DNA: TGCGCCAGCAGCTTGGGAGGGACATCTCACTACGAGCAGTACTTC. The full variable domain, its missing parts supplied by reference TRBV5-1 and TRBJ2-7, is KAGVTQTPRYLIKTRGQQVTLSCSPISGHRSVSWYQQTPGQGLQFLFEYFSETQRNKGNFPGRFSGRQFSNSRSEMNVSTLELGDSALYLCASSLGGTSHYEQYFGPGTRLTVT.

In nucleotides, the CDR3 is TGTGCCAGCAGCACAGGGACTAGCGGAGGCACAGATACGCAGTATTTT. This sequence encodes CASSTGTSGGTDTQYF. V is TRBV7-9 and J is TRBJ2-3, with 11 bases aligning to TRBD2. V shed 5 bases, J shed 1 base, and the junction held 5 bases outside the gene matches. This CDR3 is 16 amino acids long. CDR1 and CDR2 (germline): SEHNR, FQNEAQ (reference sequence).

This clonotype was seen only a few times. The V and J genes are TRBV5-1 and TRBJ2-2; D uncertain. Germline CDR1 and CDR2: SGHRS and YFSETQ. Trimming removed 2 bases at V and 5 bases at J, with 7 bases between. The CDR3 is made up of 13 amino acids. CDR3 in amino acids: CASSFGPTGELFF. The CDR3 bases are TGCGCCAGCAGCTTTGGTCCGACCGGGGAGCTGTTTTTT.

The table lists this clonotype with many counts. The genes are TRBV7-3 and TRBJ2-2, with a possible D match to TRBD2 (5 bases). The CDR3 covers 14 residues. Trimming took off 2 bases at V and 5 bases at J, with 9 bases between the two ends. Germline V CDR1 and CDR2: SGHTA, FQGTGA. Here the CDR3 reads CASSLVPGTGELFF. CDR3 bases: TGTGCCAGCAGCTTAGTCCCGGGAACCGGGGAGCTGTTTTTT.

This clonotype has ten or more counts. This chain connects TRBV12-3 or TRBV12-4 to TRBJ2-5; no clear D gene. V lost 3 bases, J lost 2 bases, and 13 bases lay in between. This CDR3 spans 15 amino acids. CDR3 amino acids: CASSLRMAGQETQYF. The CDR3 coding sequence is TGTGCCAGCAGTTTGAGAATGGCAGGACAAGAGACCCAGTACTTC.

This clonotype was counted only a few times. V and J are TRBV19 and TRBJ1-5, with TRBD1 matching over 12 bases. Germline V gene lookup returns CDR1 LNHDA and CDR2 SQIVND (reference sequence). V was clipped by 7 bases and J by 6 bases; unmatched bases: 7. The CDR3 is 15 amino acids. This CDR3 is CASTQGTGGGQPQHF. CDR3 nucleotides: TGTGCCAGTACCCAAGGGACAGGGGGCGGTCAGCCCCAGCATTTT.

This clonotype came up many times. This chain connects TRBV4-3 to TRBJ2-1, with TRBD2 matching 7 bases. The CDR3 has 17 amino acids. In germline, CDR1 is LGHNA, CDR2 YSLEER. Trimming took 4 bases from V and 0 from J; bases not matched to a gene: 9. The CDR3, as DNA: TGCGCCAGCAGCCTGGCCTCCCGCGGGAGCTCCTACAATGAGCAGTTCTTC. Translated, it gives CASSLASRGSSYNEQFF.

This clonotype has just a few counts. The gene calls are TRBV18 and TRBJ2-5; TRBD1 matches 7 bases. The length of the CDR3 is 14 residues. Per germline, CDR1 KGHSH and CDR2 LQKENI. The V segment lost 3 bases and the J segment 4 bases; nucleotides outside the gene matches: 5. Here the CDR3 DNA reads TGTGCCAGCTCACCCCCGGGACAGCGAGAGACCCAGTACTTC. Translating it yields CASSPPGQRETQYF.

There are many counts of this clonotype. CDR3 residues: CASSLNTGGNYGYTF. The CDR3 DNA reads as TGTGCCAGCAGCTTAAATACCGGGGGTAACTATGGCTACACCTTC. The chain recombines TRBV11-2 with TRBJ1-2; D is possibly TRBD1 (5 bases). The CDR3 is 15 residues long. Germline lookup yields CDR1 SGHAT and CDR2 FQNNGV. Trimming left V 2 bases short and J 1 base short, with 11 bases between.

The table lists this clonotype with many counts. The rearrangement links TRBV15 to TRBJ2-3; D not certain. Trimming removed 4 bases at V and 2 bases at J, with 7 bases between. Germline V gene lookup returns CDR1 LNHNV and CDR2 YYDKDF (reference sequence). The CDR3 has 13 residues. The CDR3 loop is CATSIHYTDTQYF. The CDR3 coding sequence is TGTGCCACCAGCATACATTACACAGATACGCAGTATTTT.

This clonotype was counted only a few times. The rearrangement links TRBV5-1 to TRBJ2-1, with 10 bases fitting TRBD1. V was clipped by 4 bases and J by 4 bases; unmatched bases: 5. The CDR3 extends over 15 amino acids. Germline CDR1 and CDR2: SGHRS and YFSETQ. Written as DNA, the CDR3 is TGCGCCAGCAGCGCGGACAGGGGGGCATACAATGAGCAGTTCTTC. It is translated as CASSADRGAYNEQFF.

This clonotype showed up many times. V gene TRBV20-1 combines with J gene TRBJ2-3; 11 bases line up with TRBD2. Germline V CDR1 and CDR2: DFQATT, SNEGSKA (reference sequence). The CDR3 spans 18 residues. Trimming cost V 5 bases and J 0 bases; bases outside gene matches: 13. CDR3: CSAPPLAGGHGSTDTQYF. The CDR3 nucleotides are TGCAGTGCTCCCCCCCTAGCGGGAGGCCACGGTAGCACAGATACGCAGTATTTT.

This clonotype occurred many times. The rearrangement links TRBV12-3 or TRBV12-4 to TRBJ2-3; 8 positions agree with TRBD1. There are 15 residues in the CDR3. Germline trimming cut 6 bases from V and 1 base from J; bases unmatched to any gene: 6. The CDR3: CASSQGARRTDTQYF. CDR3 coding DNA: TGTGCCAGCAGCCAGGGGGCGCGCCGCACAGATACGCAGTATTTT.

The V and J genes are TRBV7-3 and TRBJ1-1; the D is unclear. CDR3 size: 14 residues. The germline CDR1 and CDR2 sequences are SGHTA and FQGTGA. Trimming left V 1 base short and J 0 bases short, with 6 bases between. The DNA for the CDR3 is TGTGCCAGCAGCTTAAGCAGGATGAACACTGAAGCTTTCTTT. Its protein product is CASSLSRMNTEAFF.

This clonotype was detected only a few times. The chain has TRBV28 and TRBJ2-1, with 8 bases lining up with TRBD2. This CDR3 is 18 amino acids long. The V gene end was trimmed by 5 bases and the J gene end by 1 base; junction bases not matched to a gene: 13. Germline values: CDR1 MDHEN, CDR2 SYDVKM. The CDR3 DNA reads TGTGCCAGCAGTACCCCGGGGGGGGCATCGCCTTCCTACAATGAGCAGTTCTTC. Translated: CASSTPGGASPSYNEQFF.

Many counts were recorded for this clonotype. The V gene is TRBV6-1, the J gene TRBJ2-2; D is unclear. Deletions cut 8 bases from V and 7 bases from J, with 14 bases between. Germline CDR1 is MNHNS and CDR2 is SASEGT. The CDR3 has 13 amino acids. CDR3 region: CASSIPLGGELFF. CDR3 coding DNA: TGTGCCAGCTCGATCCCGTTGGGCGGGGAGCTGTTTTTT.

This clonotype has a count of ten or more. The chain carries TRBV20-1 and TRBJ2-5; TRBD2 matches at 14 bases. In germline, CDR1 is DFQATT, CDR2 SNEGSKA (reference sequence). This CDR3 is built from 17 residues. Unmatched junction bases numbered 11, after V lost 3 bases and J lost 5 bases. The CDR3 DNA sequence: TGCAGTGCTAGGGAAACCCGGGGACTAGCGGGGGTGGAGACCCAGTACTTC. It yields the protein CSARETRGLAGVETQYF.

This clonotype appeared a few times. The chain joins TRBV7-2 to TRBJ2-7, with a possible D match to TRBD2 (7 bases). CDR3 size: 15 residues. Germline lookup yields CDR1 SGHTA and CDR2 FQGNSA. Trimming removed 5 bases at V and 4 bases at J, with 18 bases between. The CDR3 coding sequence is TGTGCCAGCAGCCCTTCCCTAGGGGGAGGGTACGAGCAGTACTTC. Translating it yields CASSPSLGGGYEQYF. Based on the CDR3 plus reference TRBV7-2 and TRBJ2-7, the full variable domain is GAGVSQSPSNKVTEKGKDVELRCDPISGHTALYWYRQSLGQGLEFLIYFQGNSAPDKSGLPSDRFSAERTGGSVSTLTIQRTQQEDSAVYLCASSPSLGGGYEQYFGPGTRLTVT.

This clonotype has ten or more counts. The CDR3 reads CASSLAGGETQYF. The DNA for the CDR3 is TGTGCCAGCAGTTTAGCAGGAGGGGAGACCCAGTACTTC. The rearrangement links TRBV12-3 or TRBV12-4 to TRBJ2-5, with D maybe TRBD2 (6 bases). V was cut by 0 bases and J by 5 bases, with 7 bases left in between. This CDR3 region has 13 residues.

There are many counts of this clonotype. CDR3 sequence: CASSSAGGWVTGELFF. The CDR3 nucleotides read TGCGCCAGCAGCAGCGCAGGGGGCTGGGTCACCGGGGAGCTGTTTTTT. This chain connects TRBV5-1 to TRBJ2-2, with TRBD1 identical over 8 bases. Trimming cost V 4 bases and J 4 bases; bases outside gene matches: 9. Germline V gives CDR1 SGHRS, CDR2 YFSETQ. This CDR3 is built from 16 residues.

This clonotype was seen ten or more times. This sequence joins TRBV5-1 and TRBJ1-1; D is unclear. The CDR3 length is 16 residues. From germline, CDR1 is SGHRS and CDR2 YFSETQ. V lost 4 bases to trimming and J lost 4 bases, with 20 bases between them. In DNA, the CDR3 is TGCGCCAGCAGCCCCTATCGGACTGGTGGAAGCACTGAAGCTTTCTTT. It codes for CASSPYRTGGSTEAFF. Using reference TRBV5-1 and TRBJ1-1 for the parts outside the CDR3, the full variable domain is KAGVTQTPRYLIKTRGQQVTLSCSPISGHRSVSWYQQTPGQGLQFLFEYFSETQRNKGNFPGRFSGRQFSNSRSEMNVSTLELGDSALYLCASSPYRTGGSTEAFFGQGTRLTVV.

This clonotype was seen a handful of times. The V gene is TRBV7-2, the J gene TRBJ2-1, with D perhaps given as TRBD1 or TRBD2 (5 bases each). Trimming took 4 bases from V and 7 from J, leaving 17 bases between them. This CDR3 is 15 amino acids long. Germline CDR1 and CDR2: SGHTA and FQGNSA. CDR3 region: CASSYRGPTGNEQFF. The DNA for the CDR3 is TGTGCCAGCAGCTACCGGGGACCAACGGGGAATGAGCAGTTCTTC.

The genes are TRBV20-1 and TRBJ2-5, with 7 positions matching TRBD1. Unmatched junction bases numbered 10, after V lost 6 bases and J lost 0 bases. This CDR3 has 15 amino acids. The germline V gene encodes CDR1 DFQATT and CDR2 SNEGSKA (reference sequence). The CDR3 sequence: CSAEDRVGDQETQYF. The CDR3 DNA reads as TGCAGTGCGGAAGACAGGGTAGGAGACCAAGAGACCCAGTACTTC.